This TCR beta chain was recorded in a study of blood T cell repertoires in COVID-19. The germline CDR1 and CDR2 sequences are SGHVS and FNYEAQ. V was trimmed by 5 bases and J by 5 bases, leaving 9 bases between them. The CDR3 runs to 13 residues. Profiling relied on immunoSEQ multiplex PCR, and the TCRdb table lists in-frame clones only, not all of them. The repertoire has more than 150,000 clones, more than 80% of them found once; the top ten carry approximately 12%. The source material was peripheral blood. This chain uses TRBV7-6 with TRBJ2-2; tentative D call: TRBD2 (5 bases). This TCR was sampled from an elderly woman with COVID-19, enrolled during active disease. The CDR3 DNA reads TGTGCCAGCAGCCCCCGGAGGACCGGGGAGCTGTTTTTT. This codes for CASSPRRTGELFF.